These 21 T cell receptor beta chains share one sample of origin, sequenced in a study of tumor-infiltrating lymphocytes in primary liver carcinoma. The source of the blood RNA was unsorted whole blood, and germline DNA was extracted as well. TCR beta cDNA came from approximately 0.55 ug total RNA, primed with a constant-region primer. Three nested multiplex PCR rounds, a slightly modified ARM-PCR, produced the libraries for TCR beta. Forward primers for TRBV1-TRBV30 and a C-beta reverse primer served the first two PCR rounds, at about 10 cycles each. TCRdb processed the multiplex PCR reads anew with MiXCR; each CDR3 protein has one entry. The sample has about 320,000 distinct CDR3 sequences, around three fifths seen once. Sequenced sample: peripheral blood. The origin of the receptors is a woman in her twenties or thirties with primary liver carcinoma and hepatitis B virus infection.

The chain links TRBV5-6 to TRBJ2-5; D might be TRBD1 (6 bases). V was shortened by 4 bases and J by 2 bases, with 12 bases between the two germline ends. The CDR3 runs to 14 residues. Germline CDR1 is SGHDT and CDR2 is YYEEEE. Here the CDR3 reads CASSTWTEQETQYF. The CDR3 DNA reads as TGTGCCAGCAGCACCTGGACAGAACAAGAGACCCAGTACTTC.

This clonotype is a singleton in its sample. A read error may explain this, as a much larger clone is one base away. The chain employs TRBV12-3 or TRBV12-4 and TRBJ2-3; a possible D gene is TRBD2 (6 bases). The CDR3 runs to 15 residues. The CDR3 protein is CASSLPGDPTGTQYF. The CDR3 bases are TGTGCCAGCAGTCTTCCGGGAGACCCAACAGGTACGCAGTATTTT.

The chain carries TRBV11-3 and TRBJ1-1, with TRBD1 identical over 7 bases. Trimming at V came to 8 bases and at J to 12 bases, leaving 12 bases not matched to a gene. In germline, CDR1 is SGHNT, CDR2 YENEEA. The length of the CDR3 is 12 residues. This CDR3 reads CASASRDRITFF. CDR3 DNA: TGTGCCAGCGCCTCACGGGACAGAATAACTTTCTTT.

The sample holds many counts of this clonotype. The chain links TRBV6-6 to TRBJ2-6; a possible D gene is TRBD1 (6 bases). Germline CDR1 MNHNY, CDR2 SVGAGI (reference sequence). V was pared by 6 bases and J by 3 bases, with 12 bases between. The CDR3 is made up of 15 amino acids. CDR3 sequence (DNA): TGTGCCAGCAGGTTCAACAGGGTTGGGGCCAACGTCCTGACTTTC. Protein product: CASRFNRVGANVLTF.

Note on this clonotype: A junction end diverges from the germline sequence, so it may reflect a read error. The CDR3 reads CASSFMAATNGKLFF. The CDR3 region has the DNA TGTGCCAGCAGCTTTATGGCGGCAACTAATGGAAAACTCTTTTTT. The V gene is TRBV11-2, the J gene TRBJ1-4; D is unresolved. The germline V gene encodes CDR1 SGHAT and CDR2 FQNNGV. The length of the CDR3 is 15 residues.

CDR3 region: CASSYGRGWSYNSPLHF. The CDR3, as DNA: TGTGCCAGCAGCTACGGACGAGGGTGGTCCTATAATTCACCCCTCCACTTT. The chain links TRBV7-9 to TRBJ1-6; no clear D. The V gene's germline CDR1 is SEHNR and CDR2 FQNEAQ (reference sequence). This CDR3 is built from 17 residues. V lost 4 bases and J lost 1, with 14 bases in between.

The chain recombines TRBV10-3 with TRBJ1-3, with D hard to call. Germline lookup yields CDR1 ENHRY and CDR2 SYGVKD. The CDR3 contains 14 residues. Trimming took off 1 base at V and 6 bases at J, with 10 bases between the two ends. In nucleotides, the CDR3 is TGTGCCATCAGTGAGTTAGTTTCCGAAAACACCATATATTTT. Protein product: CAISELVSENTIYF.

Comment on this clonotype: This likely comes from a read error, as the CDR3 has no conserved phenylalanine or tryptophan at its end. The chain combines TRBV28 with TRBJ1-2; 8 nucleotides match TRBD1. The CDR3 runs 13 residues. The germline V gene encodes CDR1 MDHEN and CDR2 SYDVKM. Trimming removed 3 bases from V and 8 bases from J; junction bases left unmatched: 5. The CDR3 bases are TGTGCCAGCAGTTTGCGGGACAGGTCGGGCTACACCATC. It is translated as CASSLRDRSGYTI.

Note on this clonotype: Germline and junction disagree at one end, which may indicate a read error. This chain links TRBV5-4 with TRBJ2-1, with TRBD1 matching 9 bases. Germline V gene data show CDR1 as SGHNT and CDR2 as YYREEE (reference sequence). The CDR3 spans 15 residues. The CDR3, as DNA: TGTGCCAGCAGCTTGGACAGGGGGCTCTACAATGGGCAGTTCTTC. Encoded protein: CASSLDRGLYNGQFF.

This clonotype was detected ten times or more. The chain is built from TRBV4-1 and TRBJ1-5, with 8 bases identical to TRBD1. Trimming took 4 bases from V and 2 from J; bases not matched to a gene: 7. CDR1 is MGHRA and CDR2 is YSYEKL in the germline V gene. CDR3 length: 16 amino acids. In DNA, the CDR3 is TGCGCCAGCAGCCTCTCGACAGGGGATGGCAATCAGCCCCAGCATTTT. This gives the protein CASSLSTGDGNQPQHF.

With regard to this clonotype: No conserved phenylalanine or tryptophan ends this CDR3, so it is likely a read error. The rearrangement links TRBV11-2 to TRBJ2-3; the D call may be TRBD1 or TRBD2 (5 bases each). Trimming took 4 bases from V and 9 from J, leaving 14 bases between them. Looked up from germline, CDR1 is SGHAT and CDR2 is FQNNGV. The CDR3 has 13 residues. Here the CDR3 DNA reads TGTGCCAGCAGCTCGCAGGGAGTTGGCACGCAGTATCTT. Protein: CASSSQGVGTQYL.

This clonotype has a count of ten or more. The chain joins TRBV12-3 or TRBV12-4 to TRBJ2-1; D remains unclear. The CDR3 contains 13 residues. V was clipped by 3 bases and J by 4 bases, with 7 bases between them. The CDR3 sequence: CASSFAEYNEQFF. The CDR3 DNA is TGTGCCAGCAGTTTTGCGGAATACAATGAGCAGTTCTTC.

As regards this clonotype: A much larger clone is a single base away; this may be a read error. The conserved phenylalanine or tryptophan is not found at the CDR3 terminus, so this likely reflects a read error. For the CDR3, the DNA is TGTGCCAGCAGTTCTAATCCGACAGTCTATGGCTACACCTTA. Translation: CASSSNPTVYGYTL. V is TRBV12-3 or TRBV12-4 and J is TRBJ1-2; D might be TRBD1 (5 bases). This CDR3 is 14 amino acids long. Trimming removed 4 bases at V and 4 bases at J, with 13 bases between.

A word on this clonotype: A much larger clone lies one base from this, so it may be a read error. V and J are TRBV12-3 or TRBV12-4 and TRBJ1-6, with 7 positions matching TRBD1. J lost 9 bases, V lost 5 bases, and 10 bases had no gene match. The CDR3 spans 15 residues. The CDR3: CASSRTGAGGSPLHF. CDR3 in DNA: TGTGCCAGCAGTCGCACCGGGGCAGGGGGTTCACCCCTCCACTTT.

In this sample, this clonotype turned up a few times. The V and J genes are TRBV6-2 or TRBV6-3 and TRBJ1-1; no firm D call. Germline CDR1 reads MNHEY; CDR2 reads SVGEGT. V was clipped by 6 bases and J by 1 base, with 12 bases between them. CDR3 length: 14 amino acids. CDR3 residues: CASRHGKPNTEAFF. Here the CDR3 DNA reads TGTGCCAGCAGGCACGGTAAACCGAACACTGAAGCTTTCTTT.

The rearrangement links TRBV24-1 to TRBJ2-1, with 9 positions matching TRBD1. The junction had 4 bases not matched to a gene; V was cut back by 0 bases and J by 5 bases. Germline V gene data show CDR1 as KGHDR and CDR2 as SFDVKD. This CDR3 spans 16 amino acids. The CDR3 sequence is CATSDLRQGVNNEQFF. Written as DNA, the CDR3 is TGTGCCACCAGTGATTTGAGACAGGGGGTGAACAATGAGCAGTTCTTC.

The chain has TRBV24-1 and TRBJ2-7; TRBD2 is a possible D gene (6 bases). This CDR3 has 14 amino acids. The V end was cut by 7 bases, the J end by 0 bases, with 12 bases between. Germline-derived CDR1 and CDR2 are KGHDR and SFDVKD. This CDR3 is CATRRGYSSYEQYF. CDR3 coding DNA: TGTGCCACCAGACGGGGGTATAGCTCCTACGAGCAGTACTTC.

This chain connects TRBV18 to TRBJ2-7; 11 bases are a match to TRBD1. This CDR3 spans 15 amino acids. J lost 6 bases, V lost 3 bases, and 7 bases had no gene match. From germline, CDR1 is KGHSH and CDR2 LQKENI. The CDR3 region has the DNA TGTGCCAGCTCACCCTCCGGGACAGGGGGTACCGAGCAGTACTTC. It yields the protein CASSPSGTGGTEQYF.

This chain uses TRBV6-1 with TRBJ2-2; unclear D gene. Germline V CDR1 and CDR2: MNHNS, SASEGT. Trimming removed 7 bases from V and 6 bases from J, with 12 bases in between. The CDR3 has 13 residues. CDR3 amino acids: CASTGWGPGELFF. CDR3 sequence (DNA): TGTGCCAGCACTGGTTGGGGTCCCGGGGAGCTGTTTTTT.

This chain connects TRBV28 to TRBJ2-7; D is perhaps TRBD2 (5 bases). Trimming took 6 bases from V and 0 from J, leaving 18 bases between them. The CDR3 sequence is 16 residues long. In germline, CDR1 is MDHEN, CDR2 SYDVKM. In nucleotides, the CDR3 is TGTGCCAGCAGCTTAACAGCGGCAGGAGGCTCCTACGAGCAGTACTTC. Translating gives CASSLTAAGGSYEQYF.

In regard to this clonotype: A read error may explain this, as a much larger clone is one base away. The chain links TRBV6-6 to TRBJ2-5; D may correspond to TRBD1 or TRBD2 (5 bases each). V was trimmed by 8 bases and J by 9 bases, leaving 19 bases between them. CDR1 MNHNY and CDR2 SVGAGI come from the germline V gene (reference sequence). The CDR3 contains 13 residues. CDR3 region: CASRFLGTEAQYF. CDR3 in DNA: TGTGCCAGCCGGTTTCTGGGGACGGAGGCCCAGTACTTC.